One sample yielded the 23 T cell receptor beta chains listed below, sequenced in a study of blood T cell repertoires in COVID-19. TCRdb's table, derived via immunoSEQ multiplex PCR, lists solely in-frame clones and lacks some. This table holds about 170,000 clones, around 80% found once. Sequenced sample: peripheral blood. The receptors derive from a woman of 80 years or more with acute or convalescent COVID-19.

The rearrangement links TRBV5-4 to TRBJ2-5, with TRBD1 identical over 7 bases. Germline assignment: CDR1 SGHNT and CDR2 YYREEE (reference sequence). The CDR3 length is 15 residues. V shed 4 bases, J shed 0 bases, and the junction held 6 bases outside the gene matches. CDR3 sequence reads: CASSSEQGNQETQYF. The DNA for the CDR3 is TGTGCCAGCAGCAGCGAACAGGGGAACCAAGAGACCCAGTACTTC. The variable domain in full, completed from reference TRBV5-4 and TRBJ2-5, reads ETGVTQSPTHLIKTRGQQVTLRCSSQSGHNTVSWYQQALGQGPQFIFQYYREEENGRGNFPPRFSGLQFPNYSSELNVNALELDDSALYLCASSSEQGNQETQYFGPGTRLLVL.

This chain links TRBV6-5 with TRBJ2-7; D might be TRBD2 (5 bases). This CDR3 contains 15 residues. CDR1 and CDR2 from the germline V gene are MNHEY and SVGAGI. Trimming removed 6 bases at V and 4 bases at J, with 19 bases between. CDR3 nucleotide sequence: TGTGCCAGCAGGGACTCTAGCCGCGGCAGGTACGAGCAGTACTTC. Translated, it gives CASRDSSRGRYEQYF.

The chain employs TRBV5-1 and TRBJ1-2; D possibly corresponds to TRBD1 (6 bases). Germline V gene lookup returns CDR1 SGHRS and CDR2 YFSETQ. This CDR3 is built from 14 residues. V lost 2 bases to trimming and J lost 3 bases, with 11 bases between them. The DNA of the CDR3 is TGCGCCAGCAGCTTTAACAGGGCGGACTATGGCTACACCTTC. Amino acid sequence: CASSFNRADYGYTF.

The J gene is TRBJ2-2, the V gene TRBV10-3, with 8 bases fitting TRBD1. Germline V gives CDR1 ENHRY, CDR2 SYGVKD. This CDR3 is 13 amino acids long. Germline trimming cut 6 bases from V and 6 bases from J; bases unmatched to any gene: 3. The CDR3 bases are TGTGCCATCAGCCAGGGGGCTGCCGGGGAGCTGTTTTTT. Its translation is CAISQGAAGELFF.

The V call is TRBV27, the J call TRBJ1-6; 9 bases fit TRBD1. Losses at the gene ends were 6 bases for V and 10 bases for J; bases not matched to a gene: 16. Germline loops: CDR1 MNHEY, CDR2 SMNVEV (reference sequence). The length of the CDR3 is 17 residues. In DNA form, the CDR3 reads TGTGCCAGCAGGATGAAACCGGGACAGGGATCAGAATCACCCCTCCACTTT. Its translation is CASRMKPGQGSESPLHF.

In DNA, the CDR3 is TGTGCCAGCAGTTTTTCCGGGTTTGGTGCAGGGGGCAATGAGCAGTACTTC. This codes for CASSFSGFGAGGNEQYF. The gene calls are TRBV27 and TRBJ2-7, with 8 bases identical to TRBD1. In germline, CDR1 is MNHEY, CDR2 SMNVEV (reference sequence). The CDR3 covers 17 residues. J gave up 7 bases and V 3 bases, and 17 bases lay outside the gene matches.

The chain links TRBV11-2 to TRBJ2-2, with D unresolved. Germline V gene lookup returns CDR1 SGHAT and CDR2 FQNNGV. This CDR3 is 15 amino acids long. V shed 5 bases and J shed 4 bases, with 14 bases lying between them. CDR3 coding DNA: TGTGCCAGCAGCATAACCGAGAGTATCACCGGGGAGCTGTTTTTT. Translated: CASSITESITGELFF.

The chain couples TRBV27 to TRBJ1-1; 10 bases map to TRBD1. CDR3 length equals 13 residues. CDR1 is MNHEY, CDR2 SMNVEV, per germline (reference sequence). V lost 5 bases and J lost 10; bases outside the gene matches: 7. The CDR3 bases are TGTGCCAGCAGTCGAGGGGACAGGGGCGGAGCTTTCTTT. Encoded protein: CASSRGDRGGAFF.

The rearrangement joins TRBV4-2 to TRBJ2-4; TRBD1 might be the D (5 bases). Trimming cost V 0 bases and J 3 bases, with 12 bases left between them. In germline, CDR1 is LGHNA, CDR2 YNFKEQ. This CDR3 contains 16 residues. The CDR3 DNA reads as TGTGCCAGCAGCCAAGACAGGGAACGTGGCAAAAACATTCAGTACTTC. It is translated as CASSQDRERGKNIQYF.

The chain couples TRBV14 to TRBJ2-2; D may be TRBD1 (5 bases). CDR1 and CDR2 (germline): SGHDN, FVKESK. Trimming took off 1 base at V and 5 bases at J, with 17 bases between the two ends. The CDR3 runs 17 residues. CDR3: CASSQVARSGRTGELFF. The CDR3 coding sequence is TGTGCCAGCAGCCAAGTGGCCAGATCAGGGCGGACCGGGGAGCTGTTTTTT.

This chain uses TRBV30 with TRBJ1-5; TRBD1 might be the D (5 bases). V shed 3 bases and J shed 5 bases, with 11 bases lying between them. The CDR3 length is 13 residues. The germline CDR1 and CDR2 sequences are GTSNPN and SVGIG (reference sequence). This chain's CDR3 is CAWSAGLDQPQHF. The CDR3 DNA sequence: TGTGCCTGGAGCGCGGGACTGGATCAGCCCCAGCATTTT.

The chain carries TRBV7-9 and TRBJ2-1; TRBD2 matches 8 bases. CDR3 length: 15 residues. From germline, CDR1 is SEHNR and CDR2 FQNEAQ (reference sequence). After removal of 5 bases from V and 4 bases from J, the junction contained 7 bases not matched to a gene. CDR3 protein: CASSPGRGLYNEQFF. The CDR3 DNA reads TGTGCCAGCAGCCCCGGGAGGGGCCTTTACAATGAGCAGTTCTTC.

J is TRBJ1-2 and V is TRBV6-5; D gene ambiguous. The CDR3 spans 13 residues. Trimming left V 4 bases short and J 8 bases short, with 14 bases between. The germline V gene has CDR1 MNHEY and CDR2 SVGAGI. The CDR3 nucleotides are TGTGCCAGCAGTTCCCCATGGGCGGGGGGCTACACCTTC. Residues: CASSSPWAGGYTF.

This chain joins TRBV4-1 and TRBJ1-1; TRBD1 might be the D (5 bases). Germline V CDR1 and CDR2: MGHRA, YSYEKL. V was shortened by 0 bases and J by 8 bases, with 19 bases between the two germline ends. CDR3 size: 16 residues. The CDR3 bases are TGCGCCAGCAGCCAAGATAGGGCAGGGCTTCTTCAGGAAGCTTTCTTT. This sequence encodes CASSQDRAGLLQEAFF.

This clone was observed a handful of times. V gene TRBV19 combines with J gene TRBJ1-5; TRBD1 agrees at 8 bases. The CDR3 has 18 residues. The junction had 14 bases not matched to a gene; V was cut back by 4 bases and J by 3 bases. Germline V lookup: CDR1 LNHDA, CDR2 SQIVND (reference sequence). The CDR3 spells CASSSGQGIFSYNQPQHF. The CDR3 nucleotides read TGTGCCAGTAGTAGCGGACAGGGCATTTTTTCCTACAATCAGCCCCAGCATTTT.

The chain's CDR3 is CASSQTSGTSSRLNEQFF. The CDR3 bases are TGTGCCAGCAGCCAAACCTCCGGGACTAGCAGTCGTTTGAATGAGCAGTTCTTC. The V and J genes are TRBV3-1 (or the pseudogene TRBV3-2) and TRBJ2-1; TRBD2 agrees at 9 bases. Unmatched junction bases numbered 15, after V lost 2 bases and J lost 7 bases. Germline V gives CDR1 LGHDT, CDR2 YNNKEL (reference sequence). This CDR3 is built from 18 residues.

This clone was observed a few times. The chain is built from TRBV5-4 and TRBJ2-3; weak D call: TRBD2 (5 bases). The V and J ends lost 2 bases and 0 bases respectively, with 13 bases between them. Looked up from germline, CDR1 is SGHNT and CDR2 is YYREEE (reference sequence). The CDR3 sequence is 16 residues long. Written as DNA, the CDR3 is TGTGCCAGCAGCTTACCTGCGGGTCCTAGCACAGATACGCAGTATTTT. Encoded protein: CASSLPAGPSTDTQYF.

The CDR3 sequence is CASSRDRGYNEQFF. CDR3 DNA: TGCGCCAGCAGCCGCGACAGGGGATACAATGAGCAGTTCTTC. This sequence joins TRBV4-1 and TRBJ2-1; 8 positions match TRBD1. V lost 4 bases and J lost 4; bases outside the gene matches: 3. Germline CDR1 MGHRA, CDR2 YSYEKL. The CDR3 runs to 14 residues.

This clone came up once. The chain uses TRBV5-5 and TRBJ1-5, with no clear D. There are 13 residues in the CDR3. Between the trimmed V and J ends, which lost 4 bases and 11 bases, there was a span of 16 bases. Germline V lookup: CDR1 SGHKS, CDR2 YYEKEE (reference sequence). The CDR3 protein is CASSPIDSSAQHF. CDR3 bases: TGTGCCAGCAGCCCCATTGATAGTTCGGCCCAGCATTTT.

This chain links TRBV7-8 with TRBJ2-1; 8 positions agree with TRBD1. There are 14 residues in the CDR3. Germline trimming cut 2 bases from V and 5 bases from J; bases unmatched to any gene: 2. The germline gives CDR1 SGHVS, CDR2 FQNEAQ. The CDR3 protein is CASSLYRGDNEQFF. The CDR3 region has the DNA TGTGCCAGCAGCTTATACAGGGGGGACAATGAGCAGTTCTTC.

This clone was found a few times. The J gene is TRBJ2-1, the V gene TRBV6-5; perhaps TRBD2 as D (6 bases). The CDR3 is made up of 14 amino acids. Trimming shortened V by 0 bases and J by 6 bases, and 9 bases separated the two germline ends. The germline V gene has CDR1 MNHEY and CDR2 SVGAGI. The CDR3: CASSYSQGGNEQFF. The CDR3 coding sequence is TGTGCCAGCAGTTACTCTCAGGGAGGCAATGAGCAGTTCTTC.

V is TRBV6-2 or TRBV6-3 and J is TRBJ2-7; TRBD1 aligns across 10 bases. Germline V gene data show CDR1 as MNHEY and CDR2 as SVGEGT. V shed 5 bases and J 0 bases; nucleotides not matched to a gene: 10. The CDR3 length is 17 residues. The CDR3 loop is CASSRGQGRPNSYEQYF. The CDR3 DNA follows: TGTGCCAGCAGTCGGGGACAGGGGAGGCCGAACTCCTACGAGCAGTACTTC.

The chain combines TRBV7-2 with TRBJ2-7, with D possibly matching TRBD1 (6 bases). This CDR3 comprises 13 residues. Looked up from germline, CDR1 is SGHTA and CDR2 is FQGNSA. V was shortened by 2 bases and J by 3 bases, with 8 bases between the two germline ends. DNA for the CDR3: TGTGCCAGCAGCTTAAGCAGGGGCTACGAGCAGTACTTC. This translates into CASSLSRGYEQYF.